The rows below give T cell receptor beta chains drawn from one sample of a study of T cells in localized non-small cell lung cancer. Repertoires were generated with immunoSEQ multiplex PCR, while TCRdb's copy carries only in-frame clones and drops some. The table shows roughly 19,000 clones, with 80% to 90% occurring only once. Sequencing used PBMCs, obtained before any cancer treatment. The receptors here all came from a man aged 40 to 70 with stage II squamous cell lung carcinoma. Each CDR3 is given without its conserved first and last residue. D genes are given only for firm matches. Expanded clones are given a class, and other clones once, few, many or no size at all.

CDR3,size,V,D,J
ASSLGGPNEKLF,few,TRBV7-6,-,TRBJ1-4
ASSEAKGAADTQY,-,TRBV18,-,TRBJ2-3
SGARGPESHEQY,-,TRBV29-1,-,TRBJ2-7
ASSIGTGGYSGELF,-,TRBV19,TRBD1,TRBJ2-2
ASSAGTGGLAF,-,TRBV11-3,TRBD1,TRBJ1-1
ASSTDSLDYGYT,-,TRBV19,-,TRBJ1-2
ASSSFLETQY,-,TRBV11-2,-,TRBJ2-5
AWSVWLAEPTDTQY,-,TRBV30,TRBD2,TRBJ2-3
ASTPTGGRTGELF,-,TRBV2,TRBD1,TRBJ2-2
ASSSRQGPGELF,-,TRBV11-3,TRBD1,TRBJ2-2
ASSPPSSYEQY,-,TRBV18,-,TRBJ2-7
ASSLWWAGANVLT,-,TRBV5-6,-,TRBJ2-6